Following are 5 T cell receptor beta chains from one sample sequenced in a study of PD-L1 blockade in urothelial cancer (dated by TCRdb to about 2017). The library was made by the immunoSEQ multiplex PCR assay. Drawn from immuneACCESS, this table holds only the in-frame rearrangements with V and J called that TCRdb kept. Clones are partly lost; checked studies trace under half to an unresolved V gene and leave the rest unexplained. Counted in this sample were around 38,000 clones; around 82% of them appeared once. In total, the top ten clones hold less than 20% of the sample. Read against the paper, the sample's time point label means: pretreatment peripheral blood. The specimen comprised PBMCs, sampled around atezolizumab (anti-PD-L1) treatment. These receptors were collected from a man aged 55 to 70 with urothelial cancer.

Points on this clone: Other DNA sequences within the sample encode an identical CDR3. The chain carries TRBV4-2 and TRBJ2-1; TRBD2 matches at 14 bases. The germline V gene encodes CDR1 LGHNA and CDR2 YNFKEQ. The trim removed 3 bases at V and 9 bases at J, leaving 1 base unmatched. The length of the CDR3 is 14 residues. The DNA of the CDR3 is TGTGCCAGCAGCCAGGGACTAGCGGGGGTTGAGCAGTTCTTC. Its translation: CASSQGLAGVEQFF.

The chain uses TRBV12-5 and TRBJ1-2, with 9 bases aligning to TRBD1. The CDR3 sequence is 15 residues long. V shed 6 bases, J shed 2 bases, and the junction held 7 bases outside the gene matches. Germline CDR1 is LGHNT and CDR2 is FRNRAP. In DNA form, the CDR3 reads TGTGCTAGTGGCCCGGCGACAGGGGGGAACTATGGCTACACCTTC. As protein: CASGPATGGNYGYTF.

The gene calls are TRBV6-1 and TRBJ1-6; D is ambiguous. V was trimmed by 5 bases and J by 19 bases, leaving 12 bases between them. This CDR3 is 10 amino acids long. The germline V gene has CDR1 MNHNS and CDR2 SASEGT. CDR3 residues: CASSSGPFHF. The CDR3, as DNA: TGTGCCAGCAGTTCCGGTCCCTTTCACTTT.

The chain recombines TRBV5-1 with TRBJ1-2; D is unclear. The CDR3 runs 16 residues. Trimming stripped 0 bases from V and 0 bases from J, with 12 bases between. Germline assignment: CDR1 SGHRS and CDR2 YFSETQ. The CDR3 region is CASSLARTTANYGYTF. CDR3 coding DNA: TGCGCCAGCAGCTTGGCCAGGACTACAGCTAACTATGGCTACACCTTC.

In this sample, this clone turned up a few times. The V gene is TRBV28, the J gene TRBJ1-4; TRBD1 matches 10 bases. Germline CDR1 and CDR2: MDHEN and SYDVKM. This CDR3 contains 14 residues. V gave up 9 bases and J gave up 5 bases; unmatched junction bases: 6. The CDR3 sequence: CASQTGGNNEKLFF. In DNA form, the CDR3 reads TGTGCCAGTCAGACAGGGGGCAACAATGAAAAACTGTTTTTT.